Listed below are T cell receptor beta chains from one sample, sequenced in a study of cytomegalovirus exposure and HLA in healthy donors. The method was immunoSEQ multiplex PCR; TCRdb's version includes in-frame clones alone and lacks a portion of them. This sample carries approximately 160,000 clones, 81% of them seen once, and the ten largest clones take 1.3%. Sequencing input: PBMCs. These receptors were collected from a man aged 50-59 years in good health and CMV-seropositive. Both conserved end residues are part of each CDR3. A D gene is named only where the DNA matches it firmly. Only part of the rows carry a size: once, few, many, or a class if the clone is expanded.

CDR3	DNA	V	J	D	size
CASSEAAVSSYNEQFF	TGTGCCAGCAGTGAAGCGGCGGTTAGCTCCTACAATGAGCAGTTCTTC	TRBV6-1	TRBJ2-1	NA	NA
CASSPPVVRVSGYTF	TGTGCCAGCAGCCCCCCCGTCGTCCGCGTGTCGGGCTACACCTTC	TRBV7-2	TRBJ1-2	NA	NA
CASSSTSGGAKETQYF	TGTGCCAGCAGCTCCACTAGCGGGGGGGCCAAAGAGACCCAGTACTTC	TRBV11-3	TRBJ2-5	TRBD2	NA
CASSGPGDNQPQHF	TGTGCCAGCTCAGGGCCAGGGGATAATCAGCCCCAGCATTTT	TRBV18	TRBJ1-5	NA	NA
CASSLNGGGDEQYF	TGTGCCAGCAGCTTAAACGGTGGAGGAGACGAGCAGTACTTC	TRBV7-2	TRBJ2-7	NA	NA
CASRVLQGRAEAFF	TGTGCCAGTAGGGTGCTACAGGGTAGGGCTGAAGCTTTCTTT	TRBV19	TRBJ1-1	NA	once
CASSLTTDTQYF	TGTGCCAGCAGTTTAACAACAGATACGCAGTATTTT	TRBV28	TRBJ2-3	NA	NA
CASSFGGTVNTEAFF	TGTGCCAGCAGTTTCGGGGGTACGGTGAACACTGAAGCTTTCTTT	TRBV28	TRBJ1-1	NA	NA
CAWDSSYNSPLHF	TGTGCCTGGGATAGCTCCTATAATTCACCCCTCCACTTT	TRBV30	TRBJ1-6	NA	NA
CASSRDNHYEQYF	TGTGCCAGTTCCCGGGACAACCACTACGAGCAGTACTTC	TRBV2	TRBJ2-7	NA	NA
CASWEGTAGGTGELFF	TGTGCCAGCTGGGAAGGGACGGCCGGGGGCACCGGGGAGCTGTTTTTT	TRBV6-1	TRBJ2-2	NA	NA
CASRWTAGSGNTIYF	TGTGCCAGCAGGTGGACTGCAGGCTCTGGAAACACCATATATTTT	TRBV28	TRBJ1-3	NA	NA
CTSRGLAGGPSSYEQYF	TGCACCAGCAGGGGACTAGCGGGGGGGCCCAGCTCCTACGAGCAGTACTTC	TRBV1	TRBJ2-7	NA	few
CASSSMARGGYYEQYF	TGTGCCAGCAGCTCGATGGCGAGGGGGGGGTACTACGAGCAGTACTTC	TRBV9	TRBJ2-7	NA	NA
CASSSNRQASYEQYF	TGTGCCAGCAGCTCAAATAGACAGGCCTCCTACGAGCAGTACTTC	TRBV7-8	TRBJ2-7	NA	NA
CASSRGLAETQYF	TGTGCCAGCAGCCGGGGACTAGCGGAGACCCAGTACTTC	TRBV7-2	TRBJ2-5	TRBD2	NA